This entry features one TCR beta chain sequence. Time point: baseline, week 1 (first vaccination visit). This sample's treatment: pre-vaccination baseline after standard-of-care therapy. Assay: immunoSEQ multiplex PCR; the TCRdb copy retains only in-frame clones and omits some. The repertoire consists of more than 80,000 clones, with roughly 80% occurring once and the leading ten covering roughly 7.1%. The sample belongs to a study of a mutant IDH1 vaccine in newly diagnosed glioma. Study as a whole: There were about 60% males and around 38% females among treated patients, whose mean age was 40.4 years. Most had both radiotherapy and temozolomide beforehand; others had only one.

This CDR3 has 13 amino acids. CDR1 is SQVTM, CDR2 ANQGSEA, per germline. Trimming shortened V by 5 bases and J by 0 bases, and 8 bases separated the two germline ends. The receptor was derived from a woman between 50 and 59 years old with glioma. Specimen: PBMCs, collected from a glioma patient treated with radiotherapy, temozolomide or both. The chain links TRBV29-1 to TRBJ2-1; maybe TRBD2 (6 bases). The CDR3 sequence is CSVSGSSYNEQFF. The CDR3, as DNA: TGCAGCGTTAGCGGGTCCTCCTACAATGAGCAGTTCTTC.